This T cell receptor (beta chain) was documented in a study of beta chain features in type 1 diabetes. Germline V gene lookup returns CDR1 SGHDN and CDR2 FVKESK. CDR3 size: 16 residues. V lost 0 bases and J lost 0, with 9 bases in between. Remarks on this clone: Antigen specificity is unknown.

Since all of the isolated RNA was reverse transcribed, expressed TCRB transcripts were what got sequenced. Generated by immunoSEQ multiplex PCR, the TCRdb table keeps only in-frame clones and is missing some. Of 900,000 or so clones listed, about a sixth are singletons. Study-wide results and limits: Whatever favoring of shorter templates PCR might show would apply equally to patients and controls.

The sequence derives from a woman aged 18-29 years in good health. This chain uses TRBV14 with TRBJ1-3; D unclear. Specimen: naive CD4+ T cells from blood. CDR3 region: CASSQERASSGNTIYF. The CDR3 region has the DNA TGTGCCAGCAGCCAAGAGAGGGCCTCCTCTGGAAACACCATATATTTT.